A single sample gave rise to the 6 T cell receptor beta chains below, sequenced in a study of PD-1 blockade in classical Hodgkin lymphoma. Data came from immunoSEQ multiplex PCR; TCRdb stores just in-frame clones and leaves some out. This table has approximately 70,000 clones, around 93% appearing once. Every single patient, without exception, relapsed after autologous stem cell transplantation, and brentuximab vedotin exposure varied. This specimen consisted of peripheral blood mononuclear cells (PBMCs), obtained at baseline. Receptors originate from a human donor with classical Hodgkin lymphoma.

This rearrangement joins TRBV19 to TRBJ2-4; D remains ambiguous. The CDR3 is made up of 20 amino acids. Trimming took 3 bases from V and 0 from J, leaving 24 bases between them. CDR1 and CDR2 (germline): LNHDA, SQIVND (reference sequence). The CDR3 sequence: CASSIDLVSKLLLAKNIQYF. For the CDR3, the DNA is TGTGCCAGTAGTATCGACTTAGTCAGCAAACTCCTTTTAGCCAAAAACATTCAGTACTTC.

The chain combines TRBV19 with TRBJ1-3; no firm D call. The germline CDR1 and CDR2 sequences are LNHDA and SQIVND (reference sequence). The CDR3 contains 15 residues. V lost 5 bases and J lost 3, with 14 bases in between. The CDR3: CASSFVGAGGNTIYF. For the CDR3, the DNA is TGTGCCAGTAGTTTTGTGGGCGCAGGTGGAAACACCATATATTTT.

This chain links TRBV7-9 with TRBJ1-1; 7 nucleotides match TRBD1. There are 15 residues in the CDR3. Trimming at V came to 4 bases and at J to 3 bases, leaving 8 bases not matched to a gene. Germline V gene sequence: CDR1 SEHNR, CDR2 FQNEAQ (reference sequence). CDR3 in DNA: TGTGCCAGCAGCTCCCCCCAGGGGGGAGACACTGAAGCTTTCTTT. As protein: CASSSPQGGDTEAFF.

The chain employs TRBV27 and TRBJ1-4; 9 nucleotides align to TRBD1. Germline-derived CDR1 and CDR2 are MNHEY and SMNVEV (reference sequence). V shed 4 bases, J shed 8 bases, and the junction held 11 bases outside the gene matches. CDR3 size: 16 residues. The CDR3 nucleotides are TGTGCCAGCAGTTCCCCCGGGACAGGGAGACGGGAAAAACTGTTTTTT. Protein sequence: CASSSPGTGRREKLFF.

The chain couples TRBV6-1 to TRBJ1-5; D is unresolved. The CDR3 extends over 14 amino acids. The V end was cut by 2 bases, the J end by 3 bases, with 8 bases between. The germline V gene has CDR1 MNHNS and CDR2 SASEGT. CDR3 nucleotides: TGTGCCAGCAGTGAATTTCCACCCAATCAGCCCCAGCATTTT. It encodes CASSEFPPNQPQHF.

This clone was seen more than once but under ten times. The rearrangement links TRBV6-4 to TRBJ2-1; 9 nucleotides agree with TRBD2. From germline, CDR1 is MRHNA and CDR2 SNTAGT. CDR3 length: 15 amino acids. Trimming removed 3 bases from V and 9 bases from J; junction bases left unmatched: 9. DNA of the CDR3: TGTGCCAGCAGTGAGATTGCGGGGGGGCGCGCTGAGCAGTTCTTC. Translation: CASSEIAGGRAEQFF.